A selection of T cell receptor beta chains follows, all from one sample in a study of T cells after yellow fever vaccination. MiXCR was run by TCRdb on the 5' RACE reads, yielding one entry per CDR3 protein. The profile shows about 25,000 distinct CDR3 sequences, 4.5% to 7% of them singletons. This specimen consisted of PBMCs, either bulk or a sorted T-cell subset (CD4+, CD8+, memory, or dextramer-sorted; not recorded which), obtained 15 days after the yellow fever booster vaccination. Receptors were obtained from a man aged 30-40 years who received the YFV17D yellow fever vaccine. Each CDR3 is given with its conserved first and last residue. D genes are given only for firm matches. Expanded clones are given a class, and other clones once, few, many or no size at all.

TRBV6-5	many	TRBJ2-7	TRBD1	CASRVVGTAYEQYF	TGTGCCAGCAGAGTGGTCGGGACAGCCTACGAGCAGTACTTC
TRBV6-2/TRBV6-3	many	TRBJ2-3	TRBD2	CASSYSNSGLVFDTQYF	TGTGCCAGCAGTTACTCGAACTCCGGACTAGTCTTCGATACGCAGTATTTT
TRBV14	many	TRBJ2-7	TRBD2	CASKGLASEQYF	TGTGCCAGCAAGGGACTAGCCTCCGAGCAGTACTTC
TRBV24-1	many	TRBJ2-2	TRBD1	CATSDFGPARQGANTGELFF	TGTGCCACCAGTGATTTCGGCCCCGCCCGACAGGGCGCGAACACCGGGGAGCTGTTTTTT
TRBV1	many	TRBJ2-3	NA	CTSSPPSDRERTDTQYF	TGCACCAGCAGCCCACCCTCGGATCGGGAGAGGACAGATACGCAGTATTTT
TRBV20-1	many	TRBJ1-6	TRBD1	CSARDSGTARDSPLHF	TGCAGTGCTAGAGACTCCGGGACAGCAAGGGATTCACCCCTCCACTTT
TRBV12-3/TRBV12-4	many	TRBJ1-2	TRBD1	CASRSDRRIHGYTF	TGTGCCAGCAGGTCGGACAGGCGAATTCATGGCTACACCTTC
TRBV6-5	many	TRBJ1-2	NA	CASRPAQRTRGYTF	TGTGCCAGCAGGCCAGCACAGAGAACTAGGGGCTACACCTTC
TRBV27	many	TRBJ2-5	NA	CASSSFGLQETQYF	TGTGCCAGCAGCTCGTTTGGGTTACAAGAGACCCAGTACTTC
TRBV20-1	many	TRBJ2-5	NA	CSARPTTLRETQYF	TGCAGTGCTAGACCTACCACCCTGAGGGAGACCCAGTACTTC
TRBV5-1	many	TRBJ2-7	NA	CASSLDTGLEQYF	TGCGCCAGCAGCTTGGACACCGGTTTGGAGCAGTACTTC
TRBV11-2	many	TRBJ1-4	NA	CASSRSPATNEKLFF	TGTGCCAGCAGCCGTAGTCCTGCAACTAATGAAAAACTGTTTTTT
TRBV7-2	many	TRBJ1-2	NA	CGVDKKIYGYTF	TGTGGGGTAGATAAAAAGATATATGGCTACACCTTC
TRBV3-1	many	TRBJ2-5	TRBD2	CASSHRGGEETQYF	TGTGCCAGCAGCCACCGGGGGGGAGAGGAGACCCAGTACTTC
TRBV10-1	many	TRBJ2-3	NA	CASRPGLSTDTQYF	TGCGCCAGCAGACCCGGGCTAAGCACAGATACGCAGTATTTT
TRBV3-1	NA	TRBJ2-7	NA	CASSPGLRSSYEHYF	TGTGCCAGCAGCCCGGGTCTCCGGAGCTCTTACGAGCATTACTTC
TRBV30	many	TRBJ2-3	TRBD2	CAWSKGGRKSTDTQYF	TGTGCCTGGAGTAAGGGCGGGAGGAAGAGCACAGATACGCAGTATTTT
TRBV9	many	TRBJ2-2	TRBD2	CASSVGTSVLTGELFF	TGTGCCAGCAGCGTAGGGACTAGCGTTTTGACCGGGGAGCTGTTTTTT
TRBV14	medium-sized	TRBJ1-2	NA	CASSQDPSPYGYTF	TGTGCCAGCAGCCAAGATCCGAGCCCCTATGGCTACACCTTC
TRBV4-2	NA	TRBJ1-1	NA	CASSQVRSNTEAFF	TGTGCCAGCAGCCAAGTTCGGTCGAACACTGAAGCTTTCTTT
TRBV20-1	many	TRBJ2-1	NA	CSAVIADYNEQFF	TGCAGTGCTGTTATAGCGGATTACAATGAGCAGTTCTTC
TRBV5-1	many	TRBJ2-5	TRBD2	CASRGLAGAQYF	TGCGCCAGCAGGGGACTGGCGGGGGCCCAGTACTTC
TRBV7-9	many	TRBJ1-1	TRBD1	CASSAGRTGGVGAFF	TGTGCCAGCAGCGCAGGGCGGACAGGGGGCGTGGGAGCTTTCTTT
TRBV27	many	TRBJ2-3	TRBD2	CASSYLSRGFTDTQYF	TGTGCCAGCAGTTACCTCTCGCGGGGGTTCACAGATACGCAGTATTTT
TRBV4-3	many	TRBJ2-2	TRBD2	CASSQPGTSRAGELFF	TGCGCCAGCAGCCAACCCGGGACTAGTAGAGCCGGGGAGCTGTTTTTT
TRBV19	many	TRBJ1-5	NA	CASTGRAGSQPQHF	TGTGCCAGTACTGGCAGGGCAGGTAGTCAGCCCCAGCATTTT
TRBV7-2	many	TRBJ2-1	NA	CASSFGPSSYNEQFF	TGTGCCAGCAGCTTCGGCCCCAGCTCCTACAATGAGCAGTTCTTC
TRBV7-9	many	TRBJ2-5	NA	CASSTNGGTAETQYF	TGTGCCAGCAGCACAAACGGCGGGACAGCCGAGACCCAGTACTTC
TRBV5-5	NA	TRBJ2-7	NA	CAMGPVFLYEQYF	TGTGCCATGGGCCCGGTGTTCCTCTACGAGCAGTACTTC
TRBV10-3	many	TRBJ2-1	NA	CAISEVVSSYNEQFF	TGTGCCATCAGTGAGGTGGTGAGCTCCTACAATGAGCAGTTCTTC
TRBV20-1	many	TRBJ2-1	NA	CSAPRRRTSYNEQFF	TGCAGTGCCCCCCGTCGACGTACAAGCTACAATGAGCAGTTCTTC
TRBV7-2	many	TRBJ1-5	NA	CASSLGTGNQPQHF	TGTGCCAGCAGCTTAGGGACGGGTAATCAGCCCCAGCATTTT
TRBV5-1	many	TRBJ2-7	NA	CASSPQPYEQYF	TGCGCCAGCAGCCCACAACCCTACGAGCAGTACTTC
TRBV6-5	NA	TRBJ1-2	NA	CASSPGTADPADYGYTF	TGTGCCAGCAGTCCCGGGACGGCGGATCCGGCGGACTATGGCTACACCTTC
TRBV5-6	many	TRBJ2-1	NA	CASSLGVGRHNEQFF	TGTGCCAGCAGCTTGGGGGTGGGGAGACACAATGAGCAGTTCTTC